These 27 T cell receptor beta chains share one sample of origin, sequenced in a study of blood T cell repertoires in COVID-19. The table came from immunoSEQ multiplex PCR; TCRdb's copy has only in-frame clones and leaves some out. The sample has about 300,000 clones, 65% to 90% seen once. Sequenced material: peripheral blood. The receptors come from a human donor in a cohort sampled during active COVID-19.

The gene calls are TRBV5-8 and TRBJ1-2, with D possibly matching TRBD1 (6 bases). CDR1 and CDR2 (germline): SGHTS, YDEGEE. Deletions cut 6 bases from V and 4 bases from J, with 13 bases between. There are 13 residues in the CDR3. As DNA, the CDR3 is TGTGCCAGCACCACCGGGGGGGCCTATGGCTACACCTTC. It codes for CASTTGGAYGYTF.

The CDR3 coding sequence is TGTGCCAGCAGCTTCGGGGGGGGTTCCACTGAAGCTTTCTTT. Residues: CASSFGGGSTEAFF. The chain has TRBV5-4 and TRBJ1-1, with TRBD1 as a possible D gene (5 bases). V was shortened by 2 bases and J by 4 bases, with 12 bases between the two germline ends. Germline V gives CDR1 SGHNT, CDR2 YYREEE (reference sequence). The CDR3 contains 14 residues.

The chain employs TRBV15 and TRBJ2-1; 8 bases match TRBD2. V was pared by 3 bases and J by 6 bases, with 10 bases of the junction left unmatched. Looked up from germline, CDR1 is LNHNV and CDR2 is YYDKDF (reference sequence). The CDR3 is made up of 16 amino acids. The CDR3 nucleotides are TGTGCCACCAGCAGTACCCCGGGACTAGATAGCAATGAGCAGTTCTTC. Translated, it gives CATSSTPGLDSNEQFF. The whole variable domain, filled in from reference TRBV15 and TRBJ2-1, reads DAMVIQNPRYQVTQFGKPVTLSCSQTLNHNVMYWYQQKSSQAPKLLFHYYDKDFNNEADTPDNFQSRRPNTSFCFLDIRSPGLGDTAMYLCATSSTPGLDSNEQFFGPGTRLTVL.

The V and J genes are TRBV6-4 and TRBJ2-3; 7 nucleotides line up with TRBD1. The CDR3 runs 15 residues. Germline CDR1 is MRHNA and CDR2 is SNTAGT. Trimming at V came to 0 bases and at J to 2 bases, leaving 2 bases not matched to a gene. The CDR3 loop is CASSDSTGSTDTQYF. CDR3 DNA: TGTGCCAGCAGTGACTCGACAGGGTCCACAGATACGCAGTATTTT.

The chain is built from TRBV7-2 and TRBJ2-5; D may be TRBD1 (6 bases). CDR3 length equals 16 residues. Germline CDR1 and CDR2: SGHTA and FQGNSA. The germline V and J ends were trimmed by 5 bases and 5 bases, with 21 bases remaining between them. CDR3 amino acids: CASSPLGWGRAETQYF. CDR3 coding DNA: TGTGCCAGCAGCCCGCTAGGGTGGGGGCGCGCCGAGACCCAGTACTTC.

V usage is TRBV19 and J usage is TRBJ2-6; D is possibly TRBD2 (5 bases). This CDR3 has 15 amino acids. Looked up from germline, CDR1 is LNHDA and CDR2 is SQIVND (reference sequence). V was shortened by 4 bases and J by 3 bases, with 10 bases between the two germline ends. The CDR3, as DNA: TGTGCCAGTAGTAAATGGGCGGGTGGGGCCAACGTCCTGACTTTC. It specifies CASSKWAGGANVLTF.

This clone was detected only once. V usage is TRBV27 and J usage is TRBJ2-7, with 9 bases aligning to TRBD1. In germline, CDR1 is MNHEY, CDR2 SMNVEV (reference sequence). The CDR3 has 13 amino acids. V gave up 4 bases and J gave up 6 bases; unmatched junction bases: 4. The CDR3 DNA reads TGTGCCAGCAGTTGGGGGACAGGGACCGAGCAGTACTTC. Amino acids: CASSWGTGTEQYF.

The chain joins TRBV7-2 to TRBJ2-7, with 7 bases matching TRBD1. J was trimmed by 3 bases and V by 3 bases; bases with no gene match: 5. This CDR3 is 14 amino acids long. Germline loops: CDR1 SGHTA, CDR2 FQGNSA. CDR3 nucleotides: TGTGCCAGCAGCTTGAAGACAGGGTTCTACGAGCAGTACTTC. Amino acid sequence: CASSLKTGFYEQYF.

The chain has TRBV19 and TRBJ1-2; 8 bases are a match to TRBD1. J lost 3 bases, V lost 3 bases, and 0 bases had no gene match. The germline V gene has CDR1 LNHDA and CDR2 SQIVND (reference sequence). The CDR3 is 13 amino acids. The CDR3, as DNA: TGTGCCAGTAGTATCAGGGGGCACTATGGCTACACCTTC. Translating it yields CASSIRGHYGYTF.

The chain joins TRBV18 to TRBJ2-5; D is unresolved. The length of the CDR3 is 13 residues. Germline V gene data show CDR1 as KGHSH and CDR2 as LQKENI. The ends were cut back, 3 bases at V and 0 bases at J, with 5 bases in the middle. The CDR3 sequence: CASSPNYQETQYF. The CDR3 coding sequence is TGTGCCAGCTCACCTAACTACCAAGAGACCCAGTACTTC.

This chain connects TRBV19 to TRBJ1-5; D not resolved. This CDR3 spans 14 amino acids. Germline lookup yields CDR1 LNHDA and CDR2 SQIVND (reference sequence). V lost 5 bases to trimming and J lost 3 bases, with 11 bases between them. DNA of the CDR3: TGTGCCAGTAGTCCCGGGATCCCCAATCAGCCCCAGCATTTT. Translation gives CASSPGIPNQPQHF.

The chain employs TRBV5-1 and TRBJ2-7; the match to TRBD1 covers 8 bases. The CDR3 covers 17 residues. Losses at the gene ends were 0 bases for V and 7 bases for J; bases not matched to a gene: 15. Germline CDR1 reads SGHRS; CDR2 reads YFSETQ. The CDR3: CASSLGARGPVSGEQYF. The CDR3 region has the DNA TGCGCCAGCAGCTTGGGGGCCAGGGGGCCGGTGTCGGGAGAGCAGTACTTC.

The chain couples TRBV28 to TRBJ1-2, with 9 nucleotides matching TRBD1. The CDR3 contains 14 residues. The germline V gene has CDR1 MDHEN and CDR2 SYDVKM. J lost 6 bases, V lost 5 bases, and 7 bases had no gene match. CDR3 DNA sequence: TGTGCCAGCAGTGTACAGGGGGCATGGGATGGCTACACCTTC. Amino acids: CASSVQGAWDGYTF.

The chain couples TRBV27 to TRBJ1-1; the D gene is possibly TRBD1 (6 bases). This CDR3 region has 14 residues. Trimming removed 5 bases from V and 0 bases from J, with 10 bases in between. CDR1 MNHEY and CDR2 SMNVEV come from the germline V gene (reference sequence). The chain's CDR3 is CASSHRQVNTEAFF. The CDR3 nucleotides are TGTGCCAGCAGTCATCGACAGGTGAACACTGAAGCTTTCTTT.

The chain carries TRBV27 and TRBJ1-5, with a weak D call TRBD1 (5 bases). V dropped 4 bases and J dropped 3 bases, with 19 bases sitting between them. The germline V gene encodes CDR1 MNHEY and CDR2 SMNVEV (reference sequence). The CDR3 sequence is 17 residues long. The DNA of the CDR3 is TGTGCCAGCAGTTGGACGGGGGGGATTGGTGTCAATCAGCCCCAGCATTTT. Translating it yields CASSWTGGIGVNQPQHF.

This chain joins TRBV5-1 and TRBJ2-3; 10 bases map to TRBD2. Germline CDR1 SGHRS, CDR2 YFSETQ. Unmatched junction bases numbered 4, after V lost 1 base and J lost 2 bases. The CDR3 is 16 residues long. Here the CDR3 reads CASSLTSGTTTDTQYF. Written as DNA, the CDR3 is TGCGCCAGCAGCTTGACTAGCGGGACTACCACAGATACGCAGTATTTT.

This chain joins TRBV7-2 and TRBJ2-1, with TRBD2 matching 7 bases. The trim removed 3 bases at V and 4 bases at J, leaving 3 bases unmatched. The germline gives CDR1 SGHTA, CDR2 FQGNSA. This CDR3 comprises 14 residues. The CDR3 is CASSFDGRYNEQFF. As DNA, the CDR3 is TGTGCCAGCAGCTTCGACGGGAGGTACAATGAGCAGTTCTTC.

V is TRBV30 and J is TRBJ1-4; D gene unclear. This CDR3 contains 12 residues. V was pared by 5 bases and J by 6 bases, with 10 bases between. The germline CDR1 and CDR2 sequences are GTSNPN and SVGIG (reference sequence). The CDR3 loop is CAWGRMDEKLFF. The CDR3 nucleotides read TGTGCCTGGGGGAGGATGGATGAAAAACTGTTTTTT.

The chain is built from TRBV7-8 and TRBJ1-3; D remains ambiguous. Germline V gene lookup returns CDR1 SGHVS and CDR2 FQNEAQ. The CDR3 runs to 15 residues. The germline V and J ends were trimmed by 10 bases and 0 bases, with 16 bases remaining between them. CDR3 nucleotide sequence: TGTGCCACCAGAGACGGGAGGAACTCTGGAAACACCATATATTTT. The encoded protein is CATRDGRNSGNTIYF.

CDR3 bases: TGTGCCAGCAGCAACCCGAAGGGGCAGGGAGGGACTAGCGCGAACAATGAGCAGTTCTTC. Protein: CASSNPKGQGGTSANNEQFF. The V call is TRBV9, the J call TRBJ2-1, with 10 bases fitting TRBD2. J lost 5 bases, V lost 4 bases, and 21 bases had no gene match. Germline V CDR1 and CDR2: SGDLS, YYNGEE. The CDR3 runs 20 residues.

The rearrangement uses TRBV3-1 (or the pseudogene TRBV3-2) and TRBJ2-3, with a weak D call TRBD1 (7 bases). The ends were cut back, 4 bases at V and 6 bases at J, with 17 bases in the middle. The CDR3 runs to 15 residues. The germline CDR1 and CDR2 sequences are LGHDT and YNNKEL (reference sequence). The CDR3 coding sequence is TGTGCCAGCAGCCTGAAGGCAGGGGGGATTGATACGCAGTATTTT. Translated: CASSLKAGGIDTQYF.

This chain connects TRBV5-1 to TRBJ2-7; 16 bases line up with TRBD2. With 0 bases clipped from V and 6 bases from J, the junction kept 9 bases outside the gene matches. The V gene's germline CDR1 is SGHRS and CDR2 YFSETQ. This CDR3 comprises 18 residues. CDR3 loop: CASSLARGLAGGPAEQYF. For the CDR3, the DNA is TGCGCCAGCAGCTTGGCCCGGGGACTAGCGGGAGGGCCGGCCGAGCAGTACTTC.

V gene TRBV19 combines with J gene TRBJ1-5; D is undetermined. The CDR3 runs to 14 residues. Germline assignment: CDR1 LNHDA and CDR2 SQIVND (reference sequence). The V and J ends lost 4 bases and 0 bases respectively, with 7 bases between them. CDR3 protein: CASSSADSNQPQHF. CDR3 DNA sequence: TGTGCCAGTAGTAGTGCAGATAGCAATCAGCCCCAGCATTTT. The full variable domain, its missing parts supplied by reference TRBV19 and TRBJ1-5, is DGGITQSPKYLFRKEGQNVTLSCEQNLNHDAMYWYRQDPGQGLRLIYYSQIVNDFQKGDIAEGYSVSREKKESFPLTVTSAQKNPTAFYLCASSSADSNQPQHFGDGTRLSIL.

V and J are TRBV6-5 and TRBJ2-5; D is undetermined. Trimming removed 6 bases at V and 5 bases at J, with 16 bases between. Germline CDR1 reads MNHEY; CDR2 reads SVGAGI. This CDR3 contains 14 residues. CDR3 loop: CASSLTETRETQYF. The CDR3 DNA follows: TGTGCCAGCAGCCTGACCGAAACGCGGGAGACCCAGTACTTC.

This clone occurred once. This chain links TRBV7-9 with TRBJ2-7, with 10 bases matching TRBD1. This CDR3 is 14 amino acids long. The V segment lost 7 bases and the J segment 2 bases; nucleotides outside the gene matches: 5. The germline CDR1 and CDR2 sequences are SEHNR and FQNEAQ (reference sequence). This CDR3 reads CASTRQGATYEQYF. The CDR3 bases are TGTGCCAGCACCCGACAGGGGGCCACCTACGAGCAGTACTTC.

This clone was counted only a few times. This chain uses TRBV7-9 with TRBJ1-2; no clear D. The germline V and J ends were trimmed by 0 bases and 6 bases, with 8 bases remaining between them. In germline, CDR1 is SEHNR, CDR2 FQNEAQ (reference sequence). This CDR3 region has 13 residues. The CDR3 bases are TGTGCCAGCAGCTTAGCGAAACAGCATGGCTACACCTTC. Encoded protein: CASSLAKQHGYTF.

This clone was counted only a few times. The rearrangement links TRBV29-1 to TRBJ2-7, with D maybe TRBD1 (6 bases). The V gene lost 6 bases and the J gene lost 5 bases, with 17 bases spanning the gap. CDR3 length: 13 amino acids. Germline CDR1 is SQVTM and CDR2 is ANQGSEA. The CDR3 spells CSVPGQWANEQYF. CDR3 nucleotide sequence: TGCAGCGTCCCGGGACAATGGGCTAACGAGCAGTACTTC.